Listed below are T cell receptor beta chains from one sample, sequenced in a study of early T cells in non-severe SARS-CoV-2 infection. TCRdb re-called the 5' RACE reads through MiXCR, storing one row per CDR3 protein. The table has some 36,000 distinct CDR3 sequences, less than 7% seen once. The specimen was whole blood, collected at baseline. The receptors were sampled from an adult who was a healthcare worker with PCR-confirmed SARS-CoV-2 infection or an uninfected control (not recorded which). Each CDR3 is given with its conserved first and last residue. The D gene is left open where the match is weak. Rows may omit the clone size; those that give it use once, few, many or a size class.

v_gene	d_gene	j_gene	abundance	CDR3aa	CDR3nt
TRBV20-1	-	TRBJ1-6	few	CSAGVGAGNSPLHF	TGCAGTGCCGGAGTAGGGGCGGGGAATTCACCCCTCCACTTT
TRBV20-1	-	TRBJ1-2	few	CSARWAGYTF	TGCAGTGCTAGATGGGCTGGCTACACCTTC
TRBV7-9	-	TRBJ1-2	few	CASSLAAGRRNGYTF	TGTGCCAGCAGCTTGGCGGCAGGTAGACGGAATGGCTACACCTTC
TRBV12-3/TRBV12-4	-	TRBJ2-2	few	CASRPELGELFF	TGTGCCAGCAGACCCGAACTTGGGGAGCTGTTTTTT
TRBV30	-	TRBJ1-1	many	CAWGQMNTEAFF	TGTGCCTGGGGACAGATGAACACTGAAGCTTTCTTT
TRBV7-2	-	TRBJ2-7	-	CASSLQGGQYF	TGTGCCAGCAGCTTACAGGGGGGGCAGTACTTC
TRBV12-3/TRBV12-4	TRBD1	TRBJ1-5	many	CASSSRQGPWPQHF	TGTGCCAGCAGTTCGCGACAGGGACCTTGGCCCCAGCATTTT
TRBV2	-	TRBJ2-4	-	CASSSGLAKNIQYF	TGTGCCAGCAGCAGCGGTCTAGCCAAAAACATTCAGTACTTC
TRBV10-3	TRBD1	TRBJ1-1	many	CATGTGNPEAFF	TGTGCCACCGGGACAGGGAACCCTGAAGCTTTCTTT
TRBV28	-	TRBJ2-1	many	CASSFQRVEQFF	TGTGCCAGCAGTTTCCAAAGGGTGGAGCAGTTCTTC
TRBV11-2	-	TRBJ2-5	-	CVSSEWGATIQETQYF	TGTGTCAGCAGCGAGTGGGGGGCAACTATCCAAGAGACCCAGTACTTC
TRBV9	-	TRBJ1-1	few	CASSPVGRSHTEAFF	TGTGCCAGCAGCCCAGTAGGGAGATCGCACACTGAAGCTTTCTTT
TRBV7-2	-	TRBJ2-2	many	CASSVGRVTGELFF	TGTGCCAGCAGCGTGGGCAGGGTCACCGGGGAGCTGTTTTTT
TRBV20-1	TRBD2	TRBJ2-1	many	CSALLITSGNYNEQFF	TGCAGTGCTCTACTCATAACTAGCGGGAACTACAATGAGCAGTTCTTC
TRBV18	-	TRBJ1-6	many	CASSPEGRPAPLHF	TGTGCCAGTTCGCCGGAGGGACGGCCCGCACCCCTCCACTTT
TRBV6-2/TRBV6-3	-	TRBJ1-2	many	CASSYSVYGYTF	TGTGCCAGCAGTTACTCGGTCTATGGCTACACCTTC
TRBV3-1	-	TRBJ2-1	many	CASSQDRRVEQFF	TGTGCCAGCAGCCAAGATCGACGGGTTGAGCAGTTCTTC
TRBV29-1	TRBD2	TRBJ2-1	few	CSAPTSGSINEQFF	TGCAGCGCACCAACTAGCGGGAGTATAAATGAGCAGTTCTTC
TRBV7-2	-	TRBJ1-2	-	CASSTAIGTPKEYTF	TGTGCCAGCAGCACTGCGATTGGGACCCCAAAGGAATACACCTTC
TRBV28	TRBD1	TRBJ2-7	-	CASSPGTAQPYEQYF	TGTGCCAGCAGTCCCGGGACAGCACAGCCCTACGAGCAGTACTTC
TRBV19	-	TRBJ2-2	-	CASIPTVTNTGELFF	TGTGCCAGTATTCCGACAGTCACGAACACCGGGGAGCTGTTTTTT
TRBV7-2	-	TRBJ2-1	many	CASSLGGINEQFF	TGTGCCAGCAGCTTAGGCGGGATAAATGAGCAGTTCTTC
TRBV18	TRBD2	TRBJ2-2	many	CASSRLAGSNTGELFF	TGTGCCAGCTCACGTCTAGCGGGGTCGAACACCGGGGAGCTGTTTTTT
TRBV7-3	-	TRBJ2-5	-	CASSPHGTGQETQYF	TGTGCCAGCAGCCCCCATGGGACTGGGCAAGAGACCCAGTACTTC
TRBV28	-	TRBJ1-4	-	CASSFGGGSEKLFF	TGTGCCAGCAGTTTCGGGGGAGGGTCAGAAAAACTGTTTTTT
TRBV7-3	TRBD1	TRBJ2-1	many	CASSPSPDRVGEQFF	TGTGCCAGCAGCCCTAGCCCGGACAGGGTGGGTGAGCAGTTCTTC
TRBV28	TRBD2	TRBJ2-2	few	CASSFLAGVTGELFF	TGTGCCAGCAGTTTCCTAGCGGGAGTCACCGGGGAGCTGTTTTTT
TRBV27	TRBD2	TRBJ2-1	few	CASSSPASGGSYNEQFF	TGTGCCAGCAGTTCCCCAGCTAGCGGGGGTTCCTACAATGAGCAGTTCTTC
TRBV7-9	TRBD1	TRBJ1-6	few	CASSLWGDRANSPLHF	TGTGCCAGCAGCTTATGGGGTGACAGGGCCAATTCACCCCTCCACTTT
TRBV6-1	-	TRBJ1-5	few	CASQIVMSDQPQHF	TGTGCCAGCCAGATCGTTATGAGCGATCAGCCCCAGCATTTT
TRBV27	-	TRBJ1-1	many	CASRDTGSDEAFF	TGTGCCAGCAGGGATACAGGGTCGGATGAAGCTTTCTTT
TRBV5-4	TRBD1	TRBJ2-4	-	CASSLVLTGTAENIQYF	TGTGCCAGCAGCTTGGTGCTGACCGGGACAGCGGAAAACATTCAGTACTTC
TRBV30	TRBD1	TRBJ1-3	-	CAWSVSRTGLWDTIYF	TGTGCCTGGAGTGTATCCCGGACAGGGCTTTGGGACACCATATATTTT
TRBV18	-	TRBJ1-1	-	CASSPDSSIARTEAFF	TGTGCCAGCTCACCTGACAGCTCAATAGCCAGGACTGAAGCTTTCTTT
TRBV29-1	-	TRBJ1-1	few	CSVEEQGGRAFF	TGCAGCGTTGAGGAACAGGGAGGAAGAGCTTTCTTT
TRBV6-5	-	TRBJ2-5	-	CASRSIATQYF	TGTGCCAGCAGGAGTATAGCGACCCAGTACTTC
TRBV19	-	TRBJ2-7	many	CASGRGSYEQYF	TGTGCCAGCGGACGGGGCTCCTACGAGCAGTACTTC
TRBV19	-	TRBJ2-5	many	CASSIQSGAQETQYF	TGTGCCAGTAGTATTCAATCGGGTGCCCAAGAGACCCAGTACTTC
TRBV28	-	TRBJ1-2	-	CASSLRTVDGYTF	TGTGCCAGCAGTTTAAGAACAGTTGATGGCTACACCTTC
TRBV24-1	TRBD2	TRBJ2-7	-	CATSQAGKVPEQYF	TGTGCCACCAGTCAAGCGGGAAAAGTCCCCGAGCAGTACTTC
TRBV23-1	-	TRBJ2-3	-	CASKRRDCTDTQYF	TGCGCCAGCAAACGGCGGGACTGCACAGATACGCAGTATTTT
TRBV29-1	-	TRBJ2-1	many	CSNRDDGYNEQFF	TGCAGCAACCGGGACGACGGGTACAATGAGCAGTTCTTC